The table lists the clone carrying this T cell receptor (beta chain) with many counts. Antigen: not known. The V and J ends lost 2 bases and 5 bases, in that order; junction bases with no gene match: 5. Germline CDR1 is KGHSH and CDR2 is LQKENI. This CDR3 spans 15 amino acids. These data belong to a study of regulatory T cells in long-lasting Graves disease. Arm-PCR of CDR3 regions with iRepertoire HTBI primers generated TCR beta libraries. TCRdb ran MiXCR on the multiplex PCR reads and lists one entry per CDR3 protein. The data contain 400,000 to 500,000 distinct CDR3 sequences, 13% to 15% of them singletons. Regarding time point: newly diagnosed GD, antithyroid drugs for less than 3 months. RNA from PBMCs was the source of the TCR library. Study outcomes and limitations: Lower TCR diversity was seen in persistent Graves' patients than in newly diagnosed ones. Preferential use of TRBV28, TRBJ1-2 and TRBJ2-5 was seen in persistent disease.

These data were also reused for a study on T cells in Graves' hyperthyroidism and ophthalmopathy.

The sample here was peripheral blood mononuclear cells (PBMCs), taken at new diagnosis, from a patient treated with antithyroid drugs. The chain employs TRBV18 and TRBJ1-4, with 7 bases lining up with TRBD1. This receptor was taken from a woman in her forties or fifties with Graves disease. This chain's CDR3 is CASSPNRDRNEKLFF. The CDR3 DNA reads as TGTGCCAGCTCACCAAACCGGGACAGAAATGAAAAACTGTTTTTT.